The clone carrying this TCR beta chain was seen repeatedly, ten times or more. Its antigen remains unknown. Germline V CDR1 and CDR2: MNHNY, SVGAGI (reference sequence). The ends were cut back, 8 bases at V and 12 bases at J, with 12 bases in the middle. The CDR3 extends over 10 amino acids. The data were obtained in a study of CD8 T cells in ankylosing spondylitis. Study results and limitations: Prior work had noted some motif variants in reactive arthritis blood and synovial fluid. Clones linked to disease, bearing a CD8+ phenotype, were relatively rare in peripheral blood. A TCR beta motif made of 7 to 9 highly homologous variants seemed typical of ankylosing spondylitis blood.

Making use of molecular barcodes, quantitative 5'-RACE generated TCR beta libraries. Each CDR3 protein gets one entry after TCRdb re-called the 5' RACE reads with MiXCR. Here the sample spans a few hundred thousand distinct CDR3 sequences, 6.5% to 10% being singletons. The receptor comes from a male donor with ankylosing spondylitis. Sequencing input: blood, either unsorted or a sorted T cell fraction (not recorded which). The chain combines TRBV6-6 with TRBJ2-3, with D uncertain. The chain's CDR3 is CASAFEGQYF. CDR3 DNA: TGTGCCAGCGCCTTTGAAGGACAGTATTTT.